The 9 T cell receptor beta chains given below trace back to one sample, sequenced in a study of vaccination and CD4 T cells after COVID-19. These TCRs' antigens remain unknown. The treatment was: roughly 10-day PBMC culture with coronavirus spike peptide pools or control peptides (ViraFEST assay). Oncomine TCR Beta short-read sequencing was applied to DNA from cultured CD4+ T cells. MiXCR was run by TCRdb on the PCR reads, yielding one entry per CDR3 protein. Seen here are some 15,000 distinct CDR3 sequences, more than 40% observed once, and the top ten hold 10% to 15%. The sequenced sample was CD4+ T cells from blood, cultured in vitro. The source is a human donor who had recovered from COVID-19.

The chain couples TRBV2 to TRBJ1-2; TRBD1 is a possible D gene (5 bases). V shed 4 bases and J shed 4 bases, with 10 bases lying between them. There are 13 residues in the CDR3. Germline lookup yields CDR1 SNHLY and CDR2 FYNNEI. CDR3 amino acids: CASSGQIIYGYTF. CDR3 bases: TGTGCCAGCAGTGGACAGATTATCTATGGCTACACCTTC.

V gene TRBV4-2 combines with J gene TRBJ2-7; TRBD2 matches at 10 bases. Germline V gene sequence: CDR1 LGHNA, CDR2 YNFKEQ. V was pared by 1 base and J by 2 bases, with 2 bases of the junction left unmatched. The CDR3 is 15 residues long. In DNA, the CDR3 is TGTGCCAGCAGCCAAGGACTAGCGGGCCCCTACGAGCAGTACTTC. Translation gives CASSQGLAGPYEQYF.

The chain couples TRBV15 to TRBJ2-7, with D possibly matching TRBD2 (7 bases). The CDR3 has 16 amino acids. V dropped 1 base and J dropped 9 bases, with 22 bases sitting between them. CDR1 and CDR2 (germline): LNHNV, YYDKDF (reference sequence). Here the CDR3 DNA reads TGTGCCACCAGCAGAGGACCATGGGGAGGGGGAGACAGGCAGTACTTC. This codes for CATSRGPWGGGDRQYF.

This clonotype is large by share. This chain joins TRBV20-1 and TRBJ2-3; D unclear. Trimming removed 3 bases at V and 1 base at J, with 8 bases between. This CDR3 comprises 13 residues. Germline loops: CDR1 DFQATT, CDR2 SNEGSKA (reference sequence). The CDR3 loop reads CSARVGGTDTQYF. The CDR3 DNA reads TGCAGTGCTAGGGTTGGGGGCACAGATACGCAGTATTTT.

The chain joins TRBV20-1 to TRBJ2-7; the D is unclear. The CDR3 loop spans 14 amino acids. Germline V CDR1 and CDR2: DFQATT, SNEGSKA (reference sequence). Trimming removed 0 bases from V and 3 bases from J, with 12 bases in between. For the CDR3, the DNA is TGCAGTGCTAGAGATGGTTCCCTCTTCTACGAGCAGTACTTC. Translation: CSARDGSLFYEQYF.

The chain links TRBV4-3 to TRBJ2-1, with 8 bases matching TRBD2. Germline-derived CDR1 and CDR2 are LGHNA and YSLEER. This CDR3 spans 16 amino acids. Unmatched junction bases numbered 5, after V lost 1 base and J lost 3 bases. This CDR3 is CASSQVAGPYYNEQFF. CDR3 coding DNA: TGCGCCAGCAGCCAAGTAGCGGGACCTTACTACAATGAGCAGTTCTTC.

As DNA, the CDR3 is TGTGCCAGCAGTAAACAGGGGGCGGCCGGGGCCAACGTCCTGACTTTC. Residues: CASSKQGAAGANVLTF. J is TRBJ2-6 and V is TRBV27, with 9 bases identical to TRBD1. Per the germline V gene, CDR1 is MNHEY and CDR2 is SMNVEV (reference sequence). After removal of 5 bases from V and 4 bases from J, the junction contained 6 bases not matched to a gene. CDR3 length equals 16 residues.

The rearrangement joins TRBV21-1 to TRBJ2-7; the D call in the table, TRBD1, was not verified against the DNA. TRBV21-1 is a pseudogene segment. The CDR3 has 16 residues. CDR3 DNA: TGTGCCAGCAGCAAAGCGGGCACAAGGGGGGGCTACGAGCAGTACTTC. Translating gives CASSKAGTRGGYEQYF.

The CDR3 region is CASSRTRVLGEKLFF. The CDR3 DNA follows: TGTGCCAGCAGTAGAACCAGGGTCTTGGGTGAAAAACTGTTTTTT. V gene TRBV27 combines with J gene TRBJ1-4; D perhaps matches TRBD1 (5 bases). V was clipped by 5 bases and J by 7 bases, with 17 bases between them. The CDR3 loop spans 15 amino acids. Germline CDR1 is MNHEY and CDR2 is SMNVEV (reference sequence).